Listed below are T cell receptor beta chains from one sample, sequenced in a study of blood T cell repertoires in COVID-19. Here immunoSEQ multiplex PCR was the method, and the copy in TCRdb shows in-frame clones only, minus some. The sample lists 350,000 to 400,000 clones, about 89% occurring once. The sample taken for sequencing was PBMCs or T cells enriched from blood (not recorded which). The receptor set was obtained from a woman between 35 and 50 years old who had been exposed to COVID-19. Both conserved end residues are part of each CDR3. D genes are given only for firm matches. A clone size is listed for some rows: how often the clone was seen (once, few, many), or a class if it is expanded.

NA	TRBJ1-1	NA	TRBV5-1	CASSLIGATEAFF	TGCGCCAGCAGCCTAATTGGGGCCACTGAAGCTTTCTTT
NA	TRBJ2-7	NA	TRBV3-1/TRBV3-2	CASSQVPGTYEQYF	TGTGCCAGCAGCCAAGTCCCAGGGACCTACGAGCAGTACTTC
NA	TRBJ1-2	NA	TRBV3-1/TRBV3-2	CASSRGPGDYGYTF	TGTGCCAGCAGCCGGGGGCCCGGGGACTATGGCTACACCTTC
NA	TRBJ1-3	NA	TRBV5-1	CASSEFSRGDTIYF	TGCGCCAGCAGTGAGTTTTCTCGGGGGGACACCATATATTTT
NA	TRBJ1-4	NA	TRBV12-3/TRBV12-4	CASSFGRGRLFF	TGTGCCAGCAGTTTTGGGAGAGGGAGACTGTTTTTT
NA	TRBJ2-5	NA	TRBV5-1	CARSWGGAGTQETQYF	TGCGCCCGCAGCTGGGGGGGGGCCGGTACCCAAGAGACCCAGTACTTC
NA	TRBJ1-6	TRBD1	TRBV3-1/TRBV3-2	CASSQDRAGGTPLHF	TGTGCCAGCAGCCAAGACAGGGCAGGGGGAACACCCCTCCACTTT
NA	TRBJ1-2	TRBD1	TRBV3-1/TRBV3-2	CASSPRDRGRGLYGYTF	TGTGCCAGCAGCCCCCGGGACAGGGGGCGAGGGTTATATGGCTACACCTTC
once	TRBJ1-2	TRBD1	TRBV2	CASSKQGDGYTF	TGTGCCAGCAGCAAACAGGGGGATGGCTACACCTTC
NA	TRBJ1-4	TRBD1	TRBV19	CASSRGQKSGEKLFF	TGTGCCAGTAGTAGGGGACAGAAAAGCGGTGAAAAACTGTTTTTT
NA	TRBJ2-1	TRBD2	TRBV24-1	CATGERESIVDEQFF	TGTGCCACCGGGGAGCGGGAGAGTATTGTAGATGAGCAGTTCTTC
NA	TRBJ1-1	NA	TRBV19	CASSIFDRSEAFF	TGTGCCAGTAGTATTTTTGACAGGAGTGAAGCTTTCTTT
NA	TRBJ2-7	TRBD2	TRBV7-2	CASSDPGLAGGSYEQYF	TGTGCCAGCAGCGACCCGGGACTAGCGGGAGGCTCCTACGAGCAGTACTTC
NA	TRBJ1-6	TRBD1	TRBV7-6	CASSLGQGLGSPLHF	TGTGCCAGCAGCTTAGGACAGGGTTTGGGTTCACCCCTCCACTTT
NA	TRBJ2-4	TRBD1	TRBV2	CASSDDRANIQYF	TGTGCCAGCAGTGACGACAGGGCGAACATTCAGTACTTC
NA	TRBJ1-3	TRBD1	TRBV2	CASGYTGTGFLPHSGNTIYF	TGTGCCAGCGGATATACCGGGACAGGGTTTCTTCCTCACTCTGGAAACACCATATATTTT
NA	TRBJ2-2	TRBD1	TRBV19	CASSRDRGWENTGELFF	TGTGCCAGTAGCCGGGACAGGGGGTGGGAGAACACCGGGGAGCTGTTTTTT
NA	TRBJ1-5	TRBD1	TRBV3-1/TRBV3-2	CASSQDRGTGCLSNQPQHF	TGTGCCAGCAGCCAAGATAGGGGGACAGGGTGTTTAAGCAATCAGCCCCAGCATTTT
once	TRBJ2-7	NA	TRBV5-1	CASSLDEVSGGQYF	TGCGCCAGCAGCTTGGATGAGGTCTCCGGGGGGCAGTACTTC
NA	TRBJ1-2	NA	TRBV12-3/TRBV12-4	CASSKSQVRGYTF	TGTGCCAGCAGTAAAAGTCAGGTTCGTGGCTACACCTTC
few	TRBJ2-3	NA	TRBV10-1	CASSDSGRRTDTQYF	TGCGCCAGCAGTGACTCCGGGAGAAGGACAGATACGCAGTATTTT
once	TRBJ2-7	NA	TRBV30	CAWSVRGGDYEQYF	TGTGCCTGGAGTGTACGAGGGGGGGACTACGAGCAGTACTTC
once	TRBJ1-1	TRBD1	TRBV3-1/TRBV3-2	CASSPSDRDTEAFF	TGTGCCAGCAGCCCCTCGGACAGGGACACTGAAGCTTTCTTT
NA	TRBJ1-2	NA	TRBV7-2	CASSLNGQTYYGYTF	TGTGCCAGCAGCTTAAACGGACAGACTTACTATGGCTACACCTTC
NA	TRBJ2-1	TRBD2	TRBV3-1/TRBV3-2	CASSQDPLTSGPYNEQFF	TGTGCCAGCAGCCAAGATCCCCTCACTAGCGGGCCCTACAATGAGCAGTTCTTC
NA	TRBJ1-1	NA	TRBV12-3/TRBV12-4	CASSLRENTEAFF	TGTGCCAGCAGTTTACGGGAAAACACTGAAGCTTTCTTT
few	TRBJ2-7	NA	TRBV11-1	CASSSVSFYEQYF	TGTGCCAGCAGCTCAGTCTCCTTCTACGAGCAGTACTTC
NA	TRBJ1-2	NA	TRBV2	CASSETSGLADGYTF	TGTGCCAGCAGTGAAACGTCGGGGTTGGCGGATGGCTACACCTTC
NA	TRBJ2-1	TRBD2	TRBV3-1/TRBV3-2	CASSRTSVNEQFF	TGTGCCAGCAGCCGCACTAGCGTCAATGAGCAGTTCTTC
NA	TRBJ2-7	TRBD2	TRBV11-1	CASSLSQGLESYEQYF	TGTGCCAGCAGCTTATCCCAGGGACTAGAATCCTACGAGCAGTACTTC
NA	TRBJ2-3	TRBD2	TRBV6-4	CASSDAGGTDTQYF	TGTGCCAGCAGTGACGCGGGGGGCACAGATACGCAGTATTTT
once	TRBJ1-4	TRBD1	TRBV11-3	CASSLASGGSEKLFF	TGTGCCAGCAGCTTAGCATCAGGGGGCAGCGAAAAACTGTTTTTT
NA	TRBJ2-1	NA	TRBV5-1	CASSLATGLASEFF	TGCGCCAGCAGCTTGGCCACAGGCCTGGCTAGCGAGTTCTTC
NA	TRBJ2-2	TRBD2	TRBV7-2	CASSLVTLAGANTGELFF	TGTGCCAGCAGCTTAGTCACACTAGCGGGGGCGAACACCGGGGAGCTGTTTTTT
NA	TRBJ2-1	TRBD2	TRBV2	CASRPFSGGTNNEQFF	TGTGCCAGCAGGCCCTTTAGCGGGGGGACGAACAATGAGCAGTTCTTC
NA	TRBJ2-7	NA	TRBV7-9	CASSHRGGTYEQYF	TGTGCCAGCAGCCACCGTGGAGGGACTTACGAGCAGTACTTC
once	TRBJ2-1	NA	TRBV7-6	CASSLLANEQFF	TGTGCCAGCAGCTTACTAGCCAATGAGCAGTTCTTC
NA	TRBJ2-5	NA	TRBV27	CASSPSPGIQETQYF	TGTGCCAGCAGTCCGTCGCCAGGCATACAAGAGACCCAGTACTTC
few	TRBJ2-5	TRBD2	TRBV5-4	CASSYKERGDSRETQYF	TGTGCCAGCAGCTACAAGGAGCGGGGGGACTCCAGGGAGACCCAGTACTTC
NA	TRBJ1-6	TRBD1	TRBV5-1	CASSLGRTGGSPLHF	TGCGCCAGCAGCTTGGGGCGGACAGGAGGTTCACCCCTCCACTTT
NA	TRBJ1-2	NA	TRBV9	CASGGAVGGGYTF	TGTGCCAGCGGAGGGGCAGTGGGTGGGGGCTACACCTTC
NA	TRBJ1-6	NA	TRBV6-5	CASRQKNSPLHF	TGTGCCAGCAGGCAGAAAAATTCACCCCTCCACTTT
NA	TRBJ2-5	NA	TRBV15	CATRSSGQETQYF	TGTGCCACCAGAAGCAGCGGCCAAGAGACCCAGTACTTC
NA	TRBJ1-3	NA	TRBV10-2	CASSPIRVSGNTIYF	TGCGCCAGCAGCCCCATCAGGGTCTCTGGAAACACCATATATTTT
few	TRBJ2-7	TRBD2	TRBV2	CARTLSGTRTDEQYF	TGTGCCAGAACCTTAAGCGGGACCCGCACCGACGAGCAGTACTTC
NA	TRBJ2-2	NA	TRBV19	CASTTIGGAMTGELFF	TGTGCCAGTACCACGATAGGGGGGGCTATGACCGGGGAGCTGTTTTTT
NA	TRBJ2-3	NA	TRBV7-3	CASRRAGNTDTQYF	TGTGCCAGCAGACGAGCAGGAAACACAGATACGCAGTATTTT
few	TRBJ2-1	TRBD1	TRBV6-2/TRBV6-3	CASSYGLDRAGEQFF	TGTGCCAGCAGTTACGGGCTAGACAGGGCCGGAGAGCAGTTCTTC
NA	TRBJ1-2	TRBD1	TRBV18	CASSLRGEEANYGYTF	TGTGCCAGCTCACTCAGGGGGGAAGAAGCTAACTATGGCTACACCTTC
NA	TRBJ1-3	NA	TRBV18	CASSPAGGVAGNTIYF	TGTGCCAGCTCACCCGCCGGAGGGGTAGCTGGAAACACCATATATTTT
NA	TRBJ1-1	NA	TRBV19	CASSIVAGLNTEAFF	TGTGCCAGTAGTATAGTCGCAGGTCTGAACACTGAAGCTTTCTTT
NA	TRBJ1-2	NA	TRBV27	CASSPRAGPNGYTF	TGTGCCAGCAGTCCTAGGGCAGGGCCGAATGGCTACACCTTC
NA	TRBJ1-4	NA	TRBV19	CASSDRDTNEKLFF	TGTGCCAGTAGTGACCGGGACACCAATGAAAAACTGTTTTTT
NA	TRBJ1-6	NA	TRBV6-5	CASRKEKVSPLHF	TGTGCCAGCAGAAAGGAGAAGGTCTCACCCCTCCACTTT
NA	TRBJ1-1	NA	TRBV19	CASTTTWSEAFF	TGTGCCAGTACCACTACCTGGTCGGAGGCTTTCTTT
NA	TRBJ1-2	TRBD1	TRBV6-2/TRBV6-3	CASSPVGQVYGYTF	TGTGCCAGCAGCCCCGTTGGACAGGTTTATGGCTACACCTTC
NA	TRBJ1-2	TRBD1	TRBV5-1	CASSLTGGANYGYTF	TGCGCCAGCAGCTTGACAGGGGGAGCTAACTATGGCTACACCTTC
NA	TRBJ1-5	TRBD1	TRBV18	CASSLQDRGPGQPQHF	TGTGCCAGCTCACTTCAAGACAGGGGGCCTGGGCAGCCCCAGCATTTT
once	TRBJ2-7	TRBD1	TRBV7-6	CASSLGLRTGGLYEQYF	TGTGCCAGCAGCTTAGGTCTTCGGACAGGGGGCTTATACGAGCAGTACTTC